Shown below are 24 T cell receptor beta chains from a single sample sequenced in a study of OX40 agonist ivuxolimab in advanced cancers. Libraries were prepared by immunoSEQ multiplex PCR; TCRdb keeps only in-frame clonotypes and omits some of them. The profile shows about 82,000 clones, approximately 85% of them singletons. The sequenced sample was CD4+ or CD8+ T cells sorted from blood, obtained in a trial of the OX40 agonist ivuxolimab. The receptor source for this set is an adult with an advanced solid tumor such as melanoma, head and neck, liver or kidney cancer.

The chain joins TRBV2 to TRBJ2-4; D call uncertain. Between the trimmed V and J ends, which lost 3 bases and 5 bases, there was a span of 2 bases. The CDR3 is made up of 11 amino acids. Looked up from germline, CDR1 is SNHLY and CDR2 is FYNNEI. The CDR3 sequence: CASSEENIQYF. CDR3 nucleotide sequence: TGTGCCAGCAGTGAGGAAAACATTCAGTACTTC.

The chain employs TRBV7-3 and TRBJ1-6; the D gene is possibly TRBD1 (6 bases). The V and J ends lost 5 bases and 7 bases respectively, with 27 bases between them. The CDR3 is 19 amino acids. Germline lookup yields CDR1 SGHTA and CDR2 FQGTGA. CDR3 sequence (DNA): TGTGCCAGCAGCCCAACCCCTTTCGAGGGGGGAAAATTAAATTCACCCCTCCACTTT. Protein product: CASSPTPFEGGKLNSPLHF.

The chain couples TRBV19 to TRBJ2-2, with a tentative D call TRBD2 (6 bases). Germline values: CDR1 LNHDA, CDR2 SQIVND (reference sequence). With 10 bases removed from V and 5 bases from J, the gap between germline ends came to 17 bases. The CDR3 loop spans 14 amino acids. CDR3 region: CATIPGEFTGELFF. CDR3 nucleotide sequence: TGTGCCACAATTCCGGGGGAGTTTACCGGGGAGCTGTTTTTT. Based on the CDR3 plus reference TRBV19 and TRBJ2-2, the full variable domain is DGGITQSPKYLFRKEGQNVTLSCEQNLNHDAMYWYRQDPGQGLRLIYYSQIVNDFQKGDIAEGYSVSREKKESFPLTVTSAQKNPTAFYLCATIPGEFTGELFFGEGSRLTVL.

The chain employs TRBV4-2 and TRBJ2-5, with 7 bases lining up with TRBD2. The V and J ends lost 1 base and 5 bases, in that order; junction bases with no gene match: 7. Germline lookup yields CDR1 LGHNA and CDR2 YNFKEQ. The CDR3 is made up of 15 amino acids. In DNA, the CDR3 is TGTGCCAGCAGCCAAGGAGGACTAGTGAAGGAGACCCAGTACTTC. Encoded protein: CASSQGGLVKETQYF.

The V call is TRBV5-1, the J call TRBJ2-3; D remains unclear. CDR3 length: 14 amino acids. V lost 4 bases and J 1 base, leaving 10 bases between the germline ends. Germline V CDR1 and CDR2: SGHRS, YFSETQ. This chain's CDR3 is CASSGGVGTDTQYF. CDR3 DNA sequence: TGCGCCAGCAGCGGCGGAGTGGGCACAGATACGCAGTATTTT. Looking up the rest from reference TRBV5-1 and TRBJ2-3 gives the full variable domain: KAGVTQTPRYLIKTRGQQVTLSCSPISGHRSVSWYQQTPGQGLQFLFEYFSETQRNKGNFPGRFSGRQFSNSRSEMNVSTLELGDSALYLCASSGGVGTDTQYFGPGTRLTVL.

The chain joins TRBV5-5 to TRBJ1-5, with D possibly matching TRBD1 (5 bases). Trimming removed 5 bases at V and 5 bases at J, with 11 bases between. The CDR3 is 13 amino acids. The germline V gene has CDR1 SGHKS and CDR2 YYEKEE (reference sequence). The chain's CDR3 is CASSPGRDQPQHF. CDR3 nucleotide sequence: TGTGCCAGCAGTCCGGGCAGGGATCAGCCCCAGCATTTT.

This chain uses TRBV10-3 with TRBJ2-6; 11 nucleotides match TRBD1. This CDR3 is 18 amino acids long. The J segment lost 1 base and the V segment lost 6 bases, leaving 8 bases of the junction unmatched. Germline values: CDR1 ENHRY, CDR2 SYGVKD. Here the CDR3 DNA reads TGTGCCATCAGACCCGGACAGGGGGCAGGATCTGGGGCCAACGTCCTGACTTTC. It translates to CAIRPGQGAGSGANVLTF.

This clone was observed a single time. The rearrangement joins TRBV28 to TRBJ2-3; 13 bases fit TRBD2. J lost 7 bases, V lost 6 bases, and 7 bases had no gene match. The germline V gene encodes CDR1 MDHEN and CDR2 SYDVKM. The CDR3 runs to 15 residues. The CDR3 is CASSPTSGGDHTQYF. The CDR3 DNA follows: TGTGCCAGCAGCCCTACTAGCGGGGGGGACCATACGCAGTATTTT. Together with reference TRBV28 and TRBJ2-3, the CDR3 gives the full variable domain: DVKVTQSSRYLVKRTGEKVFLECVQDMDHENMFWYRQDPGLGLRLIYFSYDVKMKEKGDIPEGYSVSREKKERFSLILESASTNQTSMYLCASSPTSGGDHTQYFGPGTRLTVL.

This chain joins TRBV6-5 and TRBJ2-3; 10 nucleotides align to TRBD2. The germline V gene encodes CDR1 MNHEY and CDR2 SVGAGI. Losses at the gene ends were 5 bases for V and 7 bases for J; bases not matched to a gene: 9. The CDR3 has 15 amino acids. The CDR3 spells CASSRKRGGRYTQYF. CDR3 DNA sequence: TGTGCCAGCAGTCGGAAGCGGGGGGGGAGATATACGCAGTATTTT.

The rearrangement uses TRBV5-8 and TRBJ1-4; no reliable D call. Germline V CDR1 and CDR2: SGHTS, YDEGEE. Trimming pared 4 bases from V and 8 bases from J, leaving 15 bases between. This CDR3 comprises 14 residues. CDR3 in amino acids: CASSRLGPGEKLFF. Written as DNA, the CDR3 is TGTGCCAGCAGCCGATTAGGACCTGGGGAAAAACTGTTTTTT.

V and J are TRBV4-3 and TRBJ1-5; D remains unclear. CDR1 is LGHNA, CDR2 YSLEER, per germline. V was clipped by 0 bases and J by 0 bases, with 6 bases between them. This CDR3 spans 15 amino acids. The CDR3 DNA reads as TGCGCCAGCAGCCAAGACGGATATAGCAATCAGCCCCAGCATTTT. This translates into CASSQDGYSNQPQHF.

CDR3 in amino acids: CSASEVGEQFF. The CDR3 DNA sequence: TGCAGTGCTAGTGAGGTAGGGGAGCAGTTCTTC. The J gene is TRBJ2-1, the V gene TRBV20-1, with unresolved D. The CDR3 runs to 11 residues. The V end lost 3 bases, the J end lost 10 bases, and 10 bases lay between the germline ends. Germline V gives CDR1 DFQATT, CDR2 SNEGSKA (reference sequence).

This clone was seen once. The gene calls are TRBV30 and TRBJ1-4; 10 nucleotides line up with TRBD1. V trimming: 2 bases; J trimming: 8 bases; junction bases outside the gene matches: 2. The CDR3 loop spans 13 amino acids. Germline V CDR1 and CDR2: GTSNPN, SVGIG (reference sequence). CDR3 nucleotide sequence: TGTGCCTGGAGTAGGGACAGGGGCGAAAAACTGTTTTTT. This encodes CAWSRDRGEKLFF.

This chain links TRBV6-1 with TRBJ2-7; tentatively, D is TRBD1 (6 bases). The CDR3 covers 14 residues. Germline V gene lookup returns CDR1 MNHNS and CDR2 SASEGT. With 6 bases removed from V and 3 bases from J, the gap between germline ends came to 15 bases. The CDR3 nucleotides are TGTGCCAGCAGCATGGGCAGGGGCCACTACGAGCAGTACTTC. It specifies CASSMGRGHYEQYF.

This clone is a singleton in its sample. The V gene is TRBV9, the J gene TRBJ1-5; D not certain. V was shortened by 1 base and J by 3 bases, with 11 bases between the two germline ends. This CDR3 is 15 amino acids long. CDR1 and CDR2 (germline): SGDLS, YYNGEE. CDR3 residues: CASSVSAGTNQPQHF. CDR3 nucleotides: TGTGCCAGCAGCGTAAGTGCAGGAACCAATCAGCCCCAGCATTTT. The full variable domain, its missing parts supplied by reference TRBV9 and TRBJ1-5, is DSGVTQTPKHLITATGQRVTLRCSPRSGDLSVYWYQQSLDQGLQFLIQYYNGEERAKGNILERFSAQQFPDLHSELNLSSLELGDSALYFCASSVSAGTNQPQHFGDGTRLSIL.

The genes are TRBV5-1 and TRBJ2-3; 9 bases are a match to TRBD2. The CDR3 covers 15 residues. Germline CDR1 and CDR2: SGHRS and YFSETQ. V was clipped by 3 bases and J by 0 bases; unmatched bases: 2. The CDR3 spells CASSSLAGSTDTQYF. CDR3 in DNA: TGCGCCAGCAGCTCCCTAGCGGGGAGCACAGATACGCAGTATTTT.

The V call is TRBV5-1, the J call TRBJ2-1; 9 nucleotides line up with TRBD2. The CDR3 length is 17 residues. V lost 0 bases and J lost 3; bases outside the gene matches: 7. Germline V gene sequence: CDR1 SGHRS, CDR2 YFSETQ. CDR3 protein: CASSLVWTSENYNEQFF. As DNA, the CDR3 is TGCGCCAGCAGCTTGGTGTGGACTAGCGAAAACTACAATGAGCAGTTCTTC.

This sequence joins TRBV11-3 and TRBJ2-2; D is undetermined. Trimming shortened V by 5 bases and J by 5 bases, and 3 bases separated the two germline ends. CDR1 is SGHNT and CDR2 is YENEEA in the germline V gene. The CDR3 runs to 11 residues. DNA of the CDR3: TGTGCCAGCAGCCGAACCGGGGAGCTGTTTTTT. It is translated as CASSRTGELFF.

This clone was found once. The CDR3 nucleotides are TGTGCCAGCAGTGACCGGGCTTTTAGGTCCGGACCCAATTCACCCCTCCACTTT. Translation gives CASSDRAFRSGPNSPLHF. The genes are TRBV6-1 and TRBJ1-6, with D uncertain. Per the germline V gene, CDR1 is MNHNS and CDR2 is SASEGT. The ends were cut back, 3 bases at V and 7 bases at J, with 22 bases in the middle. The CDR3 length is 18 residues.

V and J are TRBV2 and TRBJ1-2; D possibly corresponds to TRBD1 (6 bases). The germline V gene encodes CDR1 SNHLY and CDR2 FYNNEI. V lost 5 bases, J lost 4 bases, and 11 bases lay in between. The CDR3 length is 13 residues. This CDR3 reads CASSFGQFYGYTF. CDR3 DNA sequence: TGTGCCAGCAGTTTTGGACAGTTCTATGGCTACACCTTC.

This chain connects TRBV19 to TRBJ1-5; TRBD1 matches at 7 bases. Germline V gene data show CDR1 as LNHDA and CDR2 as SQIVND (reference sequence). Unmatched junction bases numbered 4, after V lost 1 base and J lost 4 bases. The CDR3 has 15 residues. DNA of the CDR3: TGTGCCAGTAGTATAGGCAGACAGGGAAATCAGCCCCAGCATTTT. The encoded protein is CASSIGRQGNQPQHF.

The rearrangement uses TRBV2 and TRBJ1-3; no reliable D call. Germline V CDR1 and CDR2: SNHLY, FYNNEI. This CDR3 has 12 residues. The V end lost 4 bases, the J end lost 8 bases, and 9 bases lay between the germline ends. The CDR3 nucleotides read TGTGCCAGCAGTGGAGACGGGCACACCATATATTTT. Translation gives CASSGDGHTIYF.

The chain employs TRBV6-5 and TRBJ1-4; maybe TRBD1 (5 bases). The CDR3 has 15 amino acids. The germline CDR1 and CDR2 sequences are MNHEY and SVGAGI. The V and J ends lost 7 bases and 0 bases respectively, with 12 bases between them. The CDR3 spells CASKEGDATNEKLFF. CDR3 coding DNA: TGTGCCAGCAAGGAAGGGGACGCAACTAATGAAAAACTGTTTTTT.

As regards this clone: This CDR3 is also generated by other DNA sequences in the sample. This chain uses TRBV7-9 with TRBJ2-3, with 9 bases fitting TRBD1. Germline assignment: CDR1 SEHNR and CDR2 FQNEAQ (reference sequence). The CDR3 is made up of 12 amino acids. The junction had 2 bases not matched to a gene; V was cut back by 5 bases and J by 8 bases. Here the CDR3 DNA reads TGTGCCAGCAGCGTGGACAGGGGTACGCAGTATTTT. Translated, it gives CASSVDRGTQYF.